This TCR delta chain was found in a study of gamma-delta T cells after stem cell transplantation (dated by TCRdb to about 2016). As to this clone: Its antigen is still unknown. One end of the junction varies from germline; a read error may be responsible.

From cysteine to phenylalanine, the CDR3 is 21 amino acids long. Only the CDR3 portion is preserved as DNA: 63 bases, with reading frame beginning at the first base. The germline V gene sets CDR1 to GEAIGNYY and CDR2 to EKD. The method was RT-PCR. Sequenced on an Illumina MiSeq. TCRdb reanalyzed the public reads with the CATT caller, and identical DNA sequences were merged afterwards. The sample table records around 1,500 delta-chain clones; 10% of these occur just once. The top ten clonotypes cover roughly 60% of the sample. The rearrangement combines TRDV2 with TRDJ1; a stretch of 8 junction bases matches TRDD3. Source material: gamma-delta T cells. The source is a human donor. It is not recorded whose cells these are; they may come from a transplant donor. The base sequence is TGCGCCTGTGACACCGTTGTTTCCTATGGAATGGGGGATGTCGACACCGATAAACTCATCTTT. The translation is CACDTVVSYGMGDVDTDKLIF.